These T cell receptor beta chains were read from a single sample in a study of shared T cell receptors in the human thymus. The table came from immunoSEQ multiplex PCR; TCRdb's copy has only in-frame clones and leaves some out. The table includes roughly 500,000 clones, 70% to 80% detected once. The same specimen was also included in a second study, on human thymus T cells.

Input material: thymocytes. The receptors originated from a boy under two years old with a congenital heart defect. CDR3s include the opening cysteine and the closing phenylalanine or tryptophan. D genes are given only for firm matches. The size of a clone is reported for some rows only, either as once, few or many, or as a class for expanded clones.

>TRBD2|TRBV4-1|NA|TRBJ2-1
CASSQGTSGNTEQFF
TGCGCCAGCAGCCAAGGGACTAGCGGGAACACTGAGCAGTTCTTC
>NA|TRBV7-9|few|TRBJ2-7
CASSPDGEQYF
TGTGCCAGCAGCCCAGACGGGGAGCAGTACTTC
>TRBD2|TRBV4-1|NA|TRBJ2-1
CASSQESAGSPQNGFF
TGCGCCAGCAGCCAAGAATCAGCGGGGTCCCCCCAGAATGGGTTCTTC
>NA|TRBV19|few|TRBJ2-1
CASIGAGDYNEQFF
TGTGCCAGTATTGGGGCAGGGGATTACAATGAGCAGTTCTTC
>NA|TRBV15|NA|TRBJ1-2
CATSRGGGYGYTF
TGTGCCACCAGCAGAGGAGGGGGCTATGGCTACACCTTC
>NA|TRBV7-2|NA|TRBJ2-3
CASRVSRALDTQYF
TGTGCCAGCCGAGTGAGCAGGGCTTTAGATACGCAGTATTTT
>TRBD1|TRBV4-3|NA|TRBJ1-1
CASSQDEGTGGDTEAFF
TGCGCCAGCAGCCAAGATGAAGGGACAGGGGGGGACACTGAAGCTTTCTTT
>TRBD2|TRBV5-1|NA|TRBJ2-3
CASSFPPLAGEDTQYF
TGCGCCAGCAGCTTTCCCCCGCTAGCGGGAGAAGATACGCAGTATTTT
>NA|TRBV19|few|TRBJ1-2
CASSISDYGYTF
TGTGCCAGTAGTATAAGCGACTATGGCTACACCTTC
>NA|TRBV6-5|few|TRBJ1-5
CASSTQSGSNQPQHF
TGTGCCAGCAGTACCCAGAGCGGTAGCAATCAGCCCCAGCATTTT
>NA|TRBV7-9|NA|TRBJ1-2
CASSFPPSGTNYGYTF
TGTGCCAGCAGCTTCCCCCCTTCGGGTACGAACTATGGCTACACCTTC
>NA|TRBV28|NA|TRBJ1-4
CASSFSEKLFF
TGTGCCAGCAGTTTTTCAGAAAAACTGTTTTTT
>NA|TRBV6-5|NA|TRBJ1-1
CASRHRRDTEAFF
TGTGCCAGCAGACACCGACGGGACACTGAAGCTTTCTTT
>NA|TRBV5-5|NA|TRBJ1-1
CASSSFDGGTEAFF
TGTGCCAGCAGCTCCTTCGACGGGGGGACTGAAGCTTTCTTT
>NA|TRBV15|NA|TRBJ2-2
CATSRLQGILTGELFF
TGTGCCACCAGCAGATTACAGGGCATTCTCACCGGGGAGCTGTTTTTT
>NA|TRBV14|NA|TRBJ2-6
CASSQGWDNKSSGANVLTF
TGTGCCAGCAGCCAAGGATGGGACAACAAGAGCTCTGGGGCCAACGTCCTGACTTTC
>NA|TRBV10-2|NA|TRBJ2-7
CASSGSPRYEQYF
TGCGCCAGCAGCGGTAGCCCGCGATACGAGCAGTACTTC
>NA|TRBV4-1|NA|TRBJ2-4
CASSQDRPVAKNIQYF
TGCGCCAGCAGCCAAGATCGCCCGGTAGCCAAAAACATTCAGTACTTC
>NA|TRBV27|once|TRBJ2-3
CAASTCGYADTQYF
TGTGCCGCCTCGACATGCGGGTACGCAGATACGCAGTATTTT
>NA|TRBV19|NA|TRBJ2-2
CASSIGRGSPGELFF
TGTGCCAGTAGTATCGGGAGAGGAAGTCCCGGGGAGCTGTTTTTT
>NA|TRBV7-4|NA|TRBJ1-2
CASSLGRYSYGYTF
TGTGCCAGCAGCTTAGGGCGGTACTCCTATGGCTACACCTTC
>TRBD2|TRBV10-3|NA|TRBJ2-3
CAISESKGQWGGLAGITDTQYF
TGTGCCATCAGTGAGTCGAAGGGACAATGGGGCGGACTAGCGGGAATCACAGATACGCAGTATTTT
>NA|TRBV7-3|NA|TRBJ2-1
CASSFSPRASYNEQFF
TGTGCCAGCAGCTTTTCCCCGAGGGCCTCGTACAATGAGCAGTTCTTC
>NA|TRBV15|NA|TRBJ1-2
CATSRAGYYGYTF
TGTGCCACCAGCAGAGCGGGATACTATGGCTACACCTTC
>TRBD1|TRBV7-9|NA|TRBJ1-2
CASSLRTGGNANYGYTF
TGTGCCAGCAGCTTAAGGACAGGGGGCAATGCTAACTATGGCTACACCTTC
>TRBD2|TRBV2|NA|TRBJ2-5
CASSDGPSGRTKETQYF
TGTGCCAGCAGTGACGGGCCTAGCGGGAGGACTAAAGAGACCCAGTACTTC
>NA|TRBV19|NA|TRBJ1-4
CASSIGEKLFF
TGTGCCAGTAGTATCGGTGAAAAACTGTTTTTT
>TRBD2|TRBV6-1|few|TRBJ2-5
CASSEVGTSWSEETQYF
TGTGCCAGCAGTGAAGTGGGGACTAGTTGGTCTGAGGAGACCCAGTACTTC
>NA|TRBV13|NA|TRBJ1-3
CASSLRAGKVHTIYF
TGTGCCAGCAGCTTAAGGGCAGGGAAAGTTCACACCATATATTTT
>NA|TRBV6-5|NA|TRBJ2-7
CASSYSIRTPSYEQYF
TGTGCCAGCAGTTACTCGATACGCACACCATCCTACGAGCAGTACTTC
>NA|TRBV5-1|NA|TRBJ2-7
CASSLFRSPEEGYEQYF
TGCGCCAGCAGCTTGTTTCGGTCACCGGAGGAAGGCTACGAGCAGTACTTC
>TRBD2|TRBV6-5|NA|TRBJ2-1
CASSYGGRAGNEQFF
TGTGCCAGCAGTTACGGCGGGAGGGCCGGGAATGAGCAGTTCTTC
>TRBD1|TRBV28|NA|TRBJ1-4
CASREGTGGPPWGNEKLFF
TGTGCCAGCAGGGAGGGGACAGGGGGCCCCCCGTGGGGTAATGAAAAACTGTTTTTT
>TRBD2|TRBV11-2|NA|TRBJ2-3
CASSFDREGLTDTQYF
TGTGCCAGCAGCTTTGACCGGGAGGGCCTTACAGATACGCAGTATTTT
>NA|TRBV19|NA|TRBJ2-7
CASSISLTPGEQYF
TGTGCCAGTAGTATCTCCCTGACCCCGGGTGAGCAGTACTTC
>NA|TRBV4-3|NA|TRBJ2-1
CASSQGGLISYNEQFF
TGCGCCAGCAGCCAGGGGGGACTGATCTCCTACAATGAGCAGTTCTTC
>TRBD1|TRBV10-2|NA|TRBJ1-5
CASSEDRGGQPQHF
TGCGCCAGCAGTGAGGACAGGGGTGGACAGCCCCAGCATTTT
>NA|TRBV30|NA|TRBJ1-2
CASPTNYGYTF
TGTGCCTCACCTACTAACTATGGCTACACCTTC
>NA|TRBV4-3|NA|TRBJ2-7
CASSQDFGTSCEQYF
TGCGCCAGCAGCCAAGATTTCGGCACTAGTTGCGAGCAGTACTTC